This TCR beta chain emerged from a study of siplizumab effects on memory and regulatory T cells. The study, taken as a whole, reports: Memory cells seemed less diverse than naive T cells, which seemed major alloresponse contributors. Confirmation was lacking for the suppressive function of proliferating Tregs derived from siplizumab cultures. Significant reduction of alloreactive sequences traceable to unstimulated CD4+ memory cells was observed with siplizumab. Proliferating CD4+ or CD8+ clones, roughly 75-95% of them, lacked an assignable naive or memory phenotype.

Generated by immunoSEQ multiplex PCR, the TCRdb table keeps only in-frame clones and is missing some. The sample contains 70,000 to 90,000 clones, 85% to 90% of which appear only once. Concerning this clone: Its target is not known.

Germline CDR1 and CDR2: SNHLY and FYNNEI. J gave up 6 bases and V 6 bases, and 11 bases lay outside the gene matches. This CDR3 has 15 residues. Material for sequencing was CD4+ T cells sorted from blood. This sequence was found in a human donor in good health. J is TRBJ1-5 and V is TRBV2, with TRBD1 matching 7 bases. CDR3 in DNA: TGTGCCAGCAGGTCGCAGACAGGGAATTTTCAGCCCCAGCATTTT. It yields the protein CASRSQTGNFQPQHF.